This T cell receptor (beta chain) derives from a study of blood T cells in healthy people across ages. PCR was performed a second time for roughly 7 to 11 cycles using a sample-barcoded 5' primer and a J-beta primer mix. TCRdb re-called the 5' RACE reads through MiXCR, storing one row per CDR3 protein. The sample lists more than 1,400,000 distinct CDR3 sequences, 40% to 50% occurring once. This clonotype has only a few counts. This receptor was obtained from a young woman in good health. Sequencing input: blood.

The CDR3 bases are TGTGCCAGCCCTGGAGGAACAGGGGGCAATGAGCAGTTCTTC. Its translation is CASPGGTGGNEQFF. The chain recombines TRBV2 with TRBJ2-1, with TRBD1 matching over 8 bases. Germline V gives CDR1 SNHLY, CDR2 FYNNEI. V was pared by 8 bases and J by 6 bases, with 9 bases of the junction left unmatched. This CDR3 has 14 residues.